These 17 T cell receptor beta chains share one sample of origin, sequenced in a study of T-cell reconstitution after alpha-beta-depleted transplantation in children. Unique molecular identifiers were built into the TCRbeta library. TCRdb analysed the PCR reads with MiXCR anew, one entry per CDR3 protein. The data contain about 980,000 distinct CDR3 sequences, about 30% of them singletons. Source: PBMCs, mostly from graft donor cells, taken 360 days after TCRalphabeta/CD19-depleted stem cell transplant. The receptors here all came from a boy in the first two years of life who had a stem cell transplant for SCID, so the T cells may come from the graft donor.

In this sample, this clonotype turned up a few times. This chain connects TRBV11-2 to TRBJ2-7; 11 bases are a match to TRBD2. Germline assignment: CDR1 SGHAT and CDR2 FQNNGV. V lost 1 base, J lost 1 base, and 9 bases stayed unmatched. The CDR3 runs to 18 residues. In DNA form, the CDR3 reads TGTGCCAGCAGCTTAGTGGTAGCGGGGGGGCCTGGGTCCTACGAGCAGTACTTC. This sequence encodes CASSLVVAGGPGSYEQYF.

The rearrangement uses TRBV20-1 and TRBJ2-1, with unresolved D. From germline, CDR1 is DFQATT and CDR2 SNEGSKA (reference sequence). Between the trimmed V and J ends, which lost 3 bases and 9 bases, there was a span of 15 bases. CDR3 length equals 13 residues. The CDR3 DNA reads TGCAGTGCTAGCCCCAGAACTATCAGTGAGCAGTTCTTC. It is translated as CSASPRTISEQFF.

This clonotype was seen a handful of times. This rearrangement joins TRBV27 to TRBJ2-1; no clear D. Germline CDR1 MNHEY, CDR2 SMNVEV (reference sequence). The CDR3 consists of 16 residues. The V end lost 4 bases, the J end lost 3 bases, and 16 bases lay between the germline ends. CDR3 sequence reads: CASSSVTPLLYNEQFF. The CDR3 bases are TGTGCCAGCAGTTCCGTCACACCCTTACTCTACAATGAGCAGTTCTTC.

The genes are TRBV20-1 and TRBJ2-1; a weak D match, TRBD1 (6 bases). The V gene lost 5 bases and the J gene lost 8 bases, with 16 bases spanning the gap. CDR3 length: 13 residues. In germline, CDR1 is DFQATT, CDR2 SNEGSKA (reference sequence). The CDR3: CSACYRDTDEQFF. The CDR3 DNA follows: TGCAGTGCTTGTTACAGGGATACAGATGAGCAGTTCTTC.

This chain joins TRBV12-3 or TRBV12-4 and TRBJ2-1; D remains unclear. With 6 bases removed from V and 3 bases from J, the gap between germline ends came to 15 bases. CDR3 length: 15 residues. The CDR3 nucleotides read TGTGCCAGCAGCACTCGAGAGGCCGGCTACAATGAGCAGTTCTTC. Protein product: CASSTREAGYNEQFF.

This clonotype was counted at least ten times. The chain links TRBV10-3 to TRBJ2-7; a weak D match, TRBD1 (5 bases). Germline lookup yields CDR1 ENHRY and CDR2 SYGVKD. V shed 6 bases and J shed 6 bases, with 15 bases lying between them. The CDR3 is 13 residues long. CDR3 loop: CAIRGPGTIEQYF. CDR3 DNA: TGTGCCATCAGGGGGCCGGGTACCATCGAGCAGTACTTC.

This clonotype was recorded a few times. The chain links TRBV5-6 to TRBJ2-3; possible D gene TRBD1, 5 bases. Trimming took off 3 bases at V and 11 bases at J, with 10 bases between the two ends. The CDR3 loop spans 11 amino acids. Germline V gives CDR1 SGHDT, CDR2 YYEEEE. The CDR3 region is CASSSQGKQYF. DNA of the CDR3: TGTGCCAGCAGCTCCCAGGGAAAGCAGTATTTT.

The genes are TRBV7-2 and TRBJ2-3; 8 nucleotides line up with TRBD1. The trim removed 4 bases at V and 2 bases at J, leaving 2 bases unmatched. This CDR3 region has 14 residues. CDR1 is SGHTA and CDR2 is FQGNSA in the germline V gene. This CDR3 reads CASSWDRTTDTQYF. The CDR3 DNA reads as TGTGCCAGCAGCTGGGACAGGACCACAGATACGCAGTATTTT.

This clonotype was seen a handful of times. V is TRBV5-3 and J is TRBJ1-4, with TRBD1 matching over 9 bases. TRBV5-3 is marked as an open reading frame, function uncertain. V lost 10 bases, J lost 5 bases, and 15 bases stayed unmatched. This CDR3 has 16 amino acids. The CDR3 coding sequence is TGTGCCTCGGCTATAATTGGGGGACAGGGAAATGAAAAACTGTTTTTT. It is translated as CASAIIGGQGNEKLFF.

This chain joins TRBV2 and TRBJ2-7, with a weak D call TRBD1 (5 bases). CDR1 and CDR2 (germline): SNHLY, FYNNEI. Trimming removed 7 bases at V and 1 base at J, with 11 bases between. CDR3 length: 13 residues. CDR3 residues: CASKFRVSYEQYF. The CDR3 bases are TGTGCCAGCAAGTTCAGGGTTTCCTACGAGCAGTACTTC.

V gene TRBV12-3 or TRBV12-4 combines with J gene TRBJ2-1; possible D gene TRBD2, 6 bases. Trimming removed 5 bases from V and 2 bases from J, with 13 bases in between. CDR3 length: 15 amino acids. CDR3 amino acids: CASSGPSATYNEQFF. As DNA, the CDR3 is TGTGCCAGCAGTGGACCTAGCGCTACCTACAATGAGCAGTTCTTC.

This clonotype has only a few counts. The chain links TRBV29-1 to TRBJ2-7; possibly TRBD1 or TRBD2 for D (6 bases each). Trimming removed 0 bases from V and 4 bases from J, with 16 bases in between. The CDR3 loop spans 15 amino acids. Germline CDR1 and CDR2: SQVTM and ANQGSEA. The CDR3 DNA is TGCAGCGTTGAAGATCGAAAGGGGGGCGGGTACGAGCAGTACTTC. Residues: CSVEDRKGGGYEQYF.

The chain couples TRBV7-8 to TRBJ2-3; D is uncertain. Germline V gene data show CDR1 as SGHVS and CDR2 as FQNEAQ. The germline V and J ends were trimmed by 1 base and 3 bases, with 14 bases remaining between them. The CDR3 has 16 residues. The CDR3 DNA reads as TGTGCCAGCAGCTTAGGTACTTCCCGCCAAACAGATACGCAGTATTTT. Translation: CASSLGTSRQTDTQYF. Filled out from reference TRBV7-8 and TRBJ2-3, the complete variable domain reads GAGVSQSPRYKVAKRGQDVALRCDPISGHVSLFWYQQALGQGPEFLTYFQNEAQLDKSGLPSDRFFAERPEGSVSTLKIQRTQQEDSAVYLCASSLGTSRQTDTQYFGPGTRLTVL.

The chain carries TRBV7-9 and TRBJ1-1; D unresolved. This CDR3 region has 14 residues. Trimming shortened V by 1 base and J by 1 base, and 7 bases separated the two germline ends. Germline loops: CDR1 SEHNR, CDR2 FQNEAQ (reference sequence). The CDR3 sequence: CASSLVAPNTEAFF. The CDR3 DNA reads TGTGCCAGCAGCTTAGTGGCACCGAACACTGAAGCTTTCTTT.

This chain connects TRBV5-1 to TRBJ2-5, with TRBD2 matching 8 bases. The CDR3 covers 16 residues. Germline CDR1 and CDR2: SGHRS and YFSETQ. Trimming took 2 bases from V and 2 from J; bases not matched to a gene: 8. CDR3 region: CASSLTSGFSQETQYF. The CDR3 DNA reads TGCGCCAGCAGCTTAACTAGCGGATTCTCTCAAGAGACCCAGTACTTC.

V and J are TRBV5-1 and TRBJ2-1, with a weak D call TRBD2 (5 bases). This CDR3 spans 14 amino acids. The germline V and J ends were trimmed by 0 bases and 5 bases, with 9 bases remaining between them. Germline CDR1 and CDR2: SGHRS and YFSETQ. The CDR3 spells CASSLGLRDNEQFF. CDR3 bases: TGCGCCAGCAGCTTGGGGTTGCGGGACAATGAGCAGTTCTTC.

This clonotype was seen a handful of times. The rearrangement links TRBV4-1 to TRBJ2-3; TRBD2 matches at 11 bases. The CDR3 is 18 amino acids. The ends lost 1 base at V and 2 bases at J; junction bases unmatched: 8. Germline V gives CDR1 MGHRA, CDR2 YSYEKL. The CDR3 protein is CASSQGGYSGGATDTQYF. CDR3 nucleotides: TGCGCCAGCAGCCAAGGCGGGTATAGCGGGGGGGCCACAGATACGCAGTATTTT.